Each of the 32 T cell receptor beta chains below was sequenced from the same sample in a study of T-cell reconstitution after alpha-beta-depleted transplantation in children. TCRbeta library preparation incorporated unique molecular identifiers. MiXCR, run by TCRdb on the PCR reads, gives a single entry per CDR3 protein. The profile shows about 580,000 distinct CDR3 sequences, approximately 22% of them singletons. The sequences come from PBMCs, mostly from graft donor cells, collected 360 days after TCRalphabeta/CD19-depleted stem cell transplant. The receptors derive from a boy less than two years old who had a stem cell transplant for acute myeloid leukemia, so the T cells may come from the graft donor.

This clonotype was counted ten times or more. V usage is TRBV4-2 and J usage is TRBJ2-3; 11 nucleotides line up with TRBD2. The CDR3 has 14 residues. The trim removed 6 bases at V and 6 bases at J, leaving 5 bases unmatched. Germline CDR1 reads LGHNA; CDR2 reads YNFKEQ. CDR3 coding DNA: TGTGCCAGCAGGTCGGCTAGCGGGGGGGATACGCAGTATTTT. It specifies CASRSASGGDTQYF.

This clonotype was observed a handful of times. This chain uses TRBV2 with TRBJ1-1; D gene unclear. Germline CDR1 and CDR2: SNHLY and FYNNEI. This CDR3 comprises 14 residues. V was trimmed by 5 bases and J by 0 bases, leaving 10 bases between them. DNA of the CDR3: TGTGCCAGCAGTCCCCGGGCTATGAACACTGAAGCTTTCTTT. Encoded protein: CASSPRAMNTEAFF.

There are a few counts of this clonotype. The CDR3 region has the DNA TGCAGTGCTGTCCAACGACAGGGGTTTTTGGTGGAGACCCAGTACTTC. Translated: CSAVQRQGFLVETQYF. The V gene is TRBV20-1, the J gene TRBJ2-5; 8 nucleotides agree with TRBD1. V was clipped by 5 bases and J by 5 bases; unmatched bases: 16. CDR1 is DFQATT, CDR2 SNEGSKA, per germline (reference sequence). This CDR3 has 16 residues.

The rearrangement joins TRBV29-1 to TRBJ2-7, with D uncertain. Per the germline V gene, CDR1 is SQVTM and CDR2 is ANQGSEA. This CDR3 comprises 13 residues. V lost 0 bases to trimming and J lost 0 bases, with 6 bases between them. The CDR3 spells CSVEESGSYEQYV. The CDR3 DNA is TGCAGCGTTGAAGAATCGGGCTCCTACGAGCAGTACGTC.

This clonotype was observed many times. This chain links TRBV20-1 with TRBJ2-7; 8 positions match TRBD2. After removal of 3 bases from V and 2 bases from J, the junction contained 6 bases not matched to a gene. Germline lookup yields CDR1 DFQATT and CDR2 SNEGSKA (reference sequence). The length of the CDR3 is 14 residues. CDR3 sequence reads: CSASAPGLAYEQYV. The CDR3 nucleotides read TGCAGTGCTAGTGCGCCGGGACTAGCCTACGAGCAGTACGTC.

The V gene is TRBV24-1, the J gene TRBJ2-1; 7 nucleotides align to TRBD1. This CDR3 comprises 18 residues. CDR1 and CDR2 (germline): KGHDR, SFDVKD. Trimming took 3 bases from V and 0 from J; bases not matched to a gene: 10. The CDR3 here is CATSDPRTGESSYNEQFF. The CDR3 nucleotides are TGTGCCACCAGTGATCCTAGGACAGGCGAAAGCTCCTACAATGAGCAGTTCTTC.

Many counts were recorded for this clonotype. CDR3: CASSQGRAALNIQYF. The CDR3 DNA is TGTGCCAGCAGCCAAGGTCGGGCCGCCCTAAACATTCAGTACTTC. The chain employs TRBV3-1 and TRBJ2-4; D gene unclear. From germline, CDR1 is LGHDT and CDR2 YNNKEL (reference sequence). Trimming left V 1 base short and J 6 bases short, with 13 bases between. The CDR3 extends over 15 amino acids.

J is TRBJ2-3 and V is TRBV10-3; TRBD2 agrees at 11 bases. The germline V gene has CDR1 ENHRY and CDR2 SYGVKD. V dropped 3 bases and J dropped 7; count of bases not matched to a gene: 6. This CDR3 region has 15 residues. The CDR3 DNA sequence: TGTGCCATCAGTGACGGGACTAGCGGAGGGAATACGCAGTATTTT. This translates into CAISDGTSGGNTQYF.

This clonotype was seen repeatedly, ten times or more. The rearrangement joins TRBV12-3 or TRBV12-4 to TRBJ1-5, with TRBD1 matching 7 bases. V was pared by 0 bases and J by 4 bases, with 6 bases of the junction left unmatched. The CDR3 runs 16 residues. The CDR3 region is CASSLAGTDPNQPQHF. The CDR3 DNA sequence: TGTGCCAGCAGTTTAGCGGGGACAGATCCAAATCAGCCCCAGCATTTT.

The genes are TRBV20-1 and TRBJ2-7; TRBD2 aligns across 11 bases. Trimming cost V 6 bases and J 0 bases; bases outside gene matches: 22. Germline-derived CDR1 and CDR2 are DFQATT and SNEGSKA (reference sequence). This CDR3 contains 20 residues. CDR3 sequence (DNA): TGCAGTGCCTCCCCTTGGCTAGCGGGGGGCCACTACAGGAGCTCCTACGAGCAGTACGTC. It specifies CSASPWLAGGHYRSSYEQYV.

The gene calls are TRBV6-5 and TRBJ2-7; D is ambiguous. CDR1 is MNHEY, CDR2 SVGAGI, per germline. This CDR3 has 15 residues. Trimming pared 0 bases from V and 0 bases from J, leaving 9 bases between. The CDR3 reads CASSYSGVGSYEQYF. The CDR3 DNA is TGTGCCAGCAGTTACTCTGGCGTTGGCTCCTACGAGCAGTACTTC.

This clonotype was counted a few times. J is TRBJ2-7 and V is TRBV12-5; a weak D match, TRBD1 (5 bases). The CDR3 is 14 residues long. In germline, CDR1 is LGHNT, CDR2 FRNRAP. V lost 2 bases and J lost 5, with 13 bases in between. The CDR3 DNA reads TGTGCTAGTGGTTTGACCCCGACAGTGAACGAGCAGTACTTC. Encoded protein: CASGLTPTVNEQYF.

V gene TRBV11-2 combines with J gene TRBJ2-1; D is possibly TRBD2 (5 bases). With 5 bases removed from V and 8 bases from J, the gap between germline ends came to 16 bases. Germline V gives CDR1 SGHAT, CDR2 FQNNGV. The CDR3 sequence is 14 residues long. The CDR3 reads CASSPFPGFDEQFF. CDR3 sequence (DNA): TGTGCCAGCAGCCCATTCCCGGGGTTCGATGAGCAGTTCTTC.

J is TRBJ1-5 and V is TRBV20-1; tentative D call: TRBD1 (5 bases). This CDR3 region has 13 residues. V gave up 5 bases and J gave up 3 bases, with 11 bases separating them. Germline-derived CDR1 and CDR2 are DFQATT and SNEGSKA (reference sequence). This CDR3 is CSAQGPFNQPQHF. CDR3 DNA: TGCAGTGCTCAGGGACCCTTCAATCAGCCCCAGCATTTT.

The rearrangement uses TRBV7-2 and TRBJ2-7; D not certain. The CDR3 is 14 amino acids. Germline CDR1 reads SGHTA; CDR2 reads FQGNSA. V lost 6 bases and J 0 bases, leaving 12 bases between the germline ends. CDR3 sequence reads: CASSSEQSSYEQYF. The CDR3 DNA reads TGTGCCAGCAGTTCCGAACAGAGCTCCTACGAGCAGTACTTC.

The chain joins TRBV6-1 to TRBJ2-7; TRBD1 aligns across 7 bases. The junction had 6 bases not matched to a gene; V was cut back by 5 bases and J by 2 bases. Germline CDR1 reads MNHNS; CDR2 reads SASEGT. The CDR3 has 14 residues. In DNA form, the CDR3 reads TGTGCCAGCAGTCTTGGGACAGCCCCCTACGAGCAGTACGTC. Translation: CASSLGTAPYEQYV.

Many counts were recorded for this clonotype. J is TRBJ1-1 and V is TRBV28; 7 nucleotides line up with TRBD1. V was clipped by 7 bases and J by 7 bases; unmatched bases: 9. Germline V gives CDR1 MDHEN, CDR2 SYDVKM. This CDR3 region has 13 residues. DNA for the CDR3: TGTGCCAGCACCCGCCAGGGGGTGGTTGAAGCTTTCTTT. As protein: CASTRQGVVEAFF.

This clonotype has only a few counts. The chain links TRBV7-9 to TRBJ2-1; no definite D call. There are 16 residues in the CDR3. V was trimmed by 4 bases and J by 0 bases, leaving 13 bases between them. Looked up from germline, CDR1 is SEHNR and CDR2 is FQNEAQ (reference sequence). In DNA, the CDR3 is TGTGCCAGCAGCTCACCGGGTCACAGCTCCTACAATGAGCAGTTCTTC. Its protein is CASSSPGHSSYNEQFF.

The V gene is TRBV12-3 or TRBV12-4, the J gene TRBJ1-5, with 10 bases fitting TRBD1. The CDR3 extends over 15 amino acids. The ends lost 6 bases at V and 4 bases at J; junction bases unmatched: 6. CDR3 nucleotides: TGTGCCAGCAGGGCCGGGACAGGGGAAAATCAGCCCCAGCATTTT. Translation gives CASRAGTGENQPQHF.

The gene calls are TRBV7-9 and TRBJ2-3; TRBD2 agrees at 8 bases. From germline, CDR1 is SEHNR and CDR2 FQNEAQ (reference sequence). V gave up 6 bases and J gave up 6 bases; unmatched junction bases: 8. CDR3 size: 14 residues. CDR3 coding DNA: TGTGCCAGCAGTCTCTCGGCTAGCGGGGATACGCAGTATTTT. Protein sequence: CASSLSASGDTQYF. Using reference TRBV7-9 and TRBJ2-3 for the parts outside the CDR3, the full variable domain is DTGVSQNPRHKITKRGQNVTFRCDPISEHNRLYWYRQTLGQGPEFLTYFQNEAQLEKSRLLSDRFSAERPKGSFSTLEIQRTEQGDSAMYLCASSLSASGDTQYFGPGTRLTVL.

At least ten counts were recorded for this clonotype. The V gene is TRBV5-1, the J gene TRBJ1-5, with 8 bases fitting TRBD1. Germline trimming cut 5 bases from V and 0 bases from J; bases unmatched to any gene: 4. The CDR3 is 15 amino acids. Looked up from germline, CDR1 is SGHRS and CDR2 is YFSETQ. The CDR3 sequence is CASSKTGDSNQPQHF. CDR3 sequence (DNA): TGCGCCAGCAGTAAGACAGGGGATAGCAATCAGCCCCAGCATTTT.

The V call is TRBV12-3 or TRBV12-4, the J call TRBJ1-4; no clear D. This CDR3 is 11 amino acids long. The V end was cut by 5 bases, the J end by 8 bases, with 6 bases between. CDR3 protein: CASSGWEKLFF. As DNA, the CDR3 is TGTGCCAGCAGTGGTTGGGAAAAACTGTTTTTT.

As to this clonotype: Possible read error: a much larger clone is one base away. This chain's CDR3 is CSAEGGTYEQYF. The CDR3, as DNA: TGCAGTGCTGAGGGTGGGACCTACGAGCAGTACTTC. This chain links TRBV20-1 with TRBJ2-7; possibly TRBD2 for D (5 bases). Trimming took 5 bases from V and 2 from J, leaving 10 bases between them. Germline assignment: CDR1 DFQATT and CDR2 SNEGSKA (reference sequence). The CDR3 totals 12 residues.

The chain employs TRBV25-1 and TRBJ2-2; D is uncertain. This CDR3 contains 14 residues. V lost 2 bases and J lost 6, with 10 bases in between. Looked up from germline, CDR1 is MGHDK and CDR2 is SYGVNS. The CDR3 spells CASSEIYLSGELFF. Written as DNA, the CDR3 is TGTGCCAGCAGTGAAATTTACCTTTCCGGGGAGCTGTTTTTT.

This clonotype was observed once. The chain joins TRBV27 to TRBJ2-1; 10 positions match TRBD2. V shed 4 bases and J 6 bases; nucleotides not matched to a gene: 9. CDR3 length: 16 amino acids. Per the germline V gene, CDR1 is MNHEY and CDR2 is SMNVEV (reference sequence). The CDR3 DNA follows: TGTGCCAGCAGTTCCAGCCTAGCGGGGGCCCTCAATGAGCAGTTCTTC. Translating gives CASSSSLAGALNEQFF.

This clonotype turned up a few times. The V call is TRBV6-2 or TRBV6-3, the J call TRBJ2-5; no firm D call. V was clipped by 7 bases and J by 5 bases, with 14 bases between them. This CDR3 is 13 amino acids long. Looked up from germline, CDR1 is MNHEY and CDR2 is SVGEGT. The CDR3 DNA sequence: TGTGCCAGCATGTATGGCTATCGGGAGACCCAGTACTTC. The encoded protein is CASMYGYRETQYF.

This clonotype was recorded at least ten times. The CDR3, as DNA: TGTGCCAGCTCACCTGGCTCAGGCACAGATACGCAGTATTTT. Its protein is CASSPGSGTDTQYF. V is TRBV18 and J is TRBJ2-3; D not resolved. This CDR3 is 14 amino acids long. The germline V gene has CDR1 KGHSH and CDR2 LQKENI. The germline V and J ends were trimmed by 3 bases and 1 base, with 8 bases remaining between them. Full variable domain (remainder filled in from reference TRBV18 and TRBJ2-3): NAGVMQNPRHLVRRRGQEARLRCSPMKGHSHVYWYRQLPEEGLKFMVYLQKENIIDESGMPKERFSAEFPKEGPSILRIQQVVRGDSAAYFCASSPGSGTDTQYFGPGTRLTVL.

This clonotype was seen repeatedly, ten times or more. The chain links TRBV6-5 to TRBJ2-7; perhaps TRBD2 as D (6 bases). Looked up from germline, CDR1 is MNHEY and CDR2 is SVGAGI. The CDR3 length is 13 residues. V was cut by 2 bases and J by 6 bases, with 11 bases left in between. The CDR3 bases are TGTGCCAGCAGTTACGACGGAGGGGCCGAGCAGTACTTC. This codes for CASSYDGGAEQYF.

This clonotype was observed many times. The chain joins TRBV11-2 to TRBJ2-2; D possibly corresponds to TRBD2 (7 bases). There are 14 residues in the CDR3. The ends were cut back, 3 bases at V and 6 bases at J, with 11 bases in the middle. The germline V gene has CDR1 SGHAT and CDR2 FQNNGV. The CDR3 loop is CASSFRGAPGELFF. CDR3 nucleotide sequence: TGTGCCAGCAGCTTTCGGGGGGCCCCCGGGGAGCTGTTTTTT.

The gene calls are TRBV12-3 or TRBV12-4 and TRBJ1-4; D is undetermined. The ends were cut back, 7 bases at V and 8 bases at J, with 20 bases in the middle. The CDR3 is 15 residues long. The CDR3: CASTFSISGVEKLFF. The CDR3 DNA is TGTGCCAGCACCTTTTCTATTTCGGGCGTGGAAAAACTGTTTTTT.

This chain links TRBV9 with TRBJ2-3, with unresolved D. V lost 4 bases to trimming and J lost 1 base, with 13 bases between them. The CDR3 sequence is 15 residues long. CDR1 is SGDLS, CDR2 YYNGEE, per germline. The CDR3 nucleotides read TGTGCCAGCAGCCCGGGCGGACGGGGCACAGATACGCAGTATTTT. This codes for CASSPGGRGTDTQYF.

This clonotype has a handful of counts. V is TRBV12-3 or TRBV12-4 and J is TRBJ2-1; D perhaps matches TRBD1 (6 bases). This CDR3 has 15 amino acids. V dropped 7 bases and J dropped 10 bases, with 23 bases sitting between them. The CDR3 bases are TGTGCCAGCACCATTAGGTTGGCAGGGGAGTACGAGCAGTTCTTC. It specifies CASTIRLAGEYEQFF.